The present entry profiles one T cell receptor (beta chain) with its context. Its antigen is still unknown. Losses at the gene ends were 4 bases for V and 4 bases for J; bases not matched to a gene: 8. The CDR3 spans 16 residues. Germline loops: CDR1 SGHTS, CDR2 YDEGEE. This record comes from a study of T cell responses to AZD1222 COVID-19 vaccine. Overall study: The analysis combined second doses at about 4 or about 12 weeks.

Assay used: immunoSEQ multiplex PCR; TCRdb lists only in-frame clones, some missing. Of 150,000 or so clones detected, around 90% appear once; the ten largest clones hold 1.3% to 1.5%. Study results and limitations: There were vaccine-associated CD4 TCRs across spike, dominant at 160-218 and 743-854. Only a handful of people who got AZD1222 tested seropositive at baseline. White British ancestry dominated among donors, who included more females, and clonal diversity was possibly underestimated.

This TCR came from an adult in good health. The J gene is TRBJ2-3, the V gene TRBV5-8; 11 nucleotides align to TRBD2. Specimen: peripheral blood, collected on day 0 of AZD1222 vaccination. CDR3 residues: CASSPRGLAAADTQYF. The DNA of the CDR3 is TGTGCCAGCAGCCCACGGGGACTAGCGGCGGCAGATACGCAGTATTTT.